The clone carrying this T cell receptor (beta chain) was counted at least ten times. Its antigen is undetermined. With V trimmed by 2 bases and J by 7 bases, 4 bases remained unmatched. This CDR3 is 15 amino acids long. Germline assignment: CDR1 LGHDT and CDR2 YNNKEL (reference sequence). The record originates from a study of CD8 T cells in ankylosing spondylitis. Findings and limits, study-wide: Some motif variants had been reported before (in reactive arthritis synovial fluid and blood). The study identified a TCR beta motif of several highly homologous variants that appeared characteristic of ankylosing spondylitis blood. A CD8+ phenotype characterized the disease-linked clones, which were relatively rare in peripheral blood.

Each TCR beta library was made by quantitative 5'-RACE that incorporated molecular barcodes. MiXCR was run by TCRdb on the 5' RACE reads, yielding one entry per CDR3 protein. The sample records approximately 140,000 distinct CDR3 sequences, 9.3% being singletons. The chain joins TRBV3-1 to TRBJ1-5; 11 nucleotides align to TRBD1. The TCR originated in a male donor with ankylosing spondylitis or in good health (not recorded which). Sequencing input: blood, either unsorted or a sorted T cell fraction (not recorded which). CDR3 loop: CASSQTGQGVQPQHF. Here the CDR3 DNA reads TGTGCCAGCAGCCAAACGGGACAGGGGGTACAGCCCCAGCATTTT.